This T cell receptor (beta chain) was sequenced during a study of cytomegalovirus exposure and HLA in healthy donors. Study conclusions and caveats: It is likely that the observed cluster of highly shared sequence variants was a sequencing artifact. Some V segments, including TRBV6-2 and TRBV6-3, were excluded as indistinguishable.

Regarding this clone: Antigen unknown.

Both 60 Vbeta primers and 13 Jbeta primers went into the PCR. Generated by immunoSEQ multiplex PCR, the TCRdb table keeps only in-frame clones and is missing some. Among approximately 150,000 clones listed, roughly 80% were seen once. Germline-derived CDR1 and CDR2 are MGHDK and SYGVNS. CDR3 length: 14 residues. V lost 6 bases, J lost 3 bases, and 7 bases stayed unmatched. This receptor was taken from a man aged 25-45 years in good health and CMV-seropositive. This rearrangement joins TRBV25-1 to TRBJ1-2; 7 nucleotides match TRBD1. Sequencing was performed on PBMCs. CDR3 nucleotides: TGTGCCAGCAGCGCCCGCGGGACAGACTATGGCTACACCTTC. It is translated as CASSARGTDYGYTF.